These 30 T cell receptor beta chains were all obtained from the same sample, sequenced in a study of T cell responses to AZD1222 COVID-19 vaccine (dated by TCRdb to 2020 to 2023). What this sample's time point label stands for: baseline before first vaccination. Library construction relied on the immunoSEQ multiplex PCR assay. TCRdb stores this immuneACCESS table with in-frame sequences only. Part of the clones is absent; in the studies checked, under half of the shortfall reflects unresolved V genes, and no reason is known for the rest. This sample holds approximately 88,000 clones; around four fifths were observed only once. The ten top clones hold more than 20% of the sample. The sequences come from peripheral blood, collected on day 0 of AZD1222 vaccination. The receptors were sampled from an adult in good health.

The V call is TRBV5-6, the J call TRBJ2-3; 12 bases agree with TRBD2. The CDR3 has 16 residues. V shed 7 bases, J shed 3 bases, and the junction held 9 bases outside the gene matches. CDR1 is SGHDT, CDR2 YYEEEE, per germline. Here the CDR3 reads CASSRLAGDTTDTQYF. The CDR3 DNA follows: TGTGCCAGCTCCAGACTAGCGGGAGATACGACAGATACGCAGTATTTT.

The V call is TRBV6-1, the J call TRBJ2-3, with TRBD2 as a possible D gene (6 bases). There are 16 residues in the CDR3. V was cut by 4 bases and J by 2 bases, with 16 bases left in between. Germline V gene data show CDR1 as MNHNS and CDR2 as SASEGT. CDR3 in amino acids: CASSAPGGILTDTQYF. The CDR3 DNA is TGTGCCAGCAGTGCTCCGGGCGGGATCCTCACAGATACGCAGTATTTT.

V and J are TRBV19 and TRBJ2-3, with 9 bases lining up with TRBD1. The CDR3 is made up of 16 amino acids. Losses at the gene ends were 5 bases for V and 4 bases for J; bases not matched to a gene: 10. Germline loops: CDR1 LNHDA, CDR2 SQIVND (reference sequence). The chain's CDR3 is CASSLTGTGTADTQYF. CDR3 DNA sequence: TGTGCCAGTAGTCTGACCGGGACAGGGACAGCAGATACGCAGTATTTT. The full variable domain, completed using reference TRBV19 and TRBJ2-3, is DGGITQSPKYLFRKEGQNVTLSCEQNLNHDAMYWYRQDPGQGLRLIYYSQIVNDFQKGDIAEGYSVSREKKESFPLTVTSAQKNPTAFYLCASSLTGTGTADTQYFGPGTRLTVL.

The chain uses TRBV7-2 and TRBJ2-2; the D is unclear. The V end was cut by 4 bases, the J end by 9 bases, with 6 bases between. Per germline, CDR1 SGHTA and CDR2 FQGNSA. The CDR3 is made up of 11 amino acids. CDR3 region: CASSSQRELFF. Written as DNA, the CDR3 is TGTGCCAGCAGCTCCCAGCGGGAGCTGTTTTTT.

This sequence joins TRBV2 and TRBJ1-5; D remains unclear. V lost 7 bases to trimming and J lost 6 bases, with 13 bases between them. The CDR3 length is 13 residues. The germline CDR1 and CDR2 sequences are SNHLY and FYNNEI. DNA of the CDR3: TGTGCCAGCATCTCCGGGGTGGGTCAGCCCCAGCATTTT. Its protein is CASISGVGQPQHF.

The chain combines TRBV28 with TRBJ1-2; D not resolved. V lost 7 bases to trimming and J lost 1 base, with 7 bases between them. The CDR3 sequence is 12 residues long. Germline-derived CDR1 and CDR2 are MDHEN and SYDVKM. DNA of the CDR3: TGTGCCAGCAAAGTGATTAACTATGGCTACACCTTC. Protein sequence: CASKVINYGYTF.

The CDR3 DNA reads as TGCGCCAGCAGCTTGGTCGGACAGGGGGCATCAGCTGAAGCTTTCTTT. It yields the protein CASSLVGQGASAEAFF. The V call is TRBV5-1, the J call TRBJ1-1; 11 nucleotides align to TRBD1. CDR1 is SGHRS and CDR2 is YFSETQ in the germline V gene. The CDR3 covers 16 residues. The ends lost 0 bases at V and 6 bases at J; junction bases unmatched: 7.

This rearrangement joins TRBV4-2 to TRBJ2-5, with 13 nucleotides matching TRBD2. CDR1 and CDR2 from the germline V gene are LGHNA and YNFKEQ. The CDR3 is 20 residues long. V trimming: 4 bases; J trimming: 0 bases; junction bases outside the gene matches: 14. The CDR3 DNA is TGTGCCAGCAGCCGAACCCGGACTAGCGGGAGCGCTGCGTACCAAGAGACCCAGTACTTC. This gives the protein CASSRTRTSGSAAYQETQYF.

This clone has only a few counts. The chain is built from TRBV11-2 and TRBJ2-1, with TRBD1 as a possible D gene (5 bases). The CDR3 extends over 15 amino acids. The V and J ends lost 3 bases and 8 bases respectively, with 17 bases between them. The germline CDR1 and CDR2 sequences are SGHAT and FQNNGV. The CDR3 region is CASSLGHPRRDEQFF. For the CDR3, the DNA is TGTGCCAGCAGCTTGGGGCATCCGAGAAGGGATGAGCAGTTCTTC. Together with reference TRBV11-2 and TRBJ2-1, the CDR3 gives the full variable domain: EAGVAQSPRYKIIEKRQSVAFWCNPISGHATLYWYQQILGQGPKLLIQFQNNGVVDDSQLPKDRFSAERLKGVDSTLKIQPAKLEDSAVYLCASSLGHPRRDEQFFGPGTRLTVL.

DNA for the CDR3: TGTGCCGTCCTGGCGGAGTCGAACACTGAAGCTTTCTTT. This translates into CAVLAESNTEAFF. The rearrangement links TRBV3-1 (or the pseudogene TRBV3-2) to TRBJ1-1; D unclear. The ends were cut back, 11 bases at V and 1 base at J, with 14 bases in the middle. This CDR3 has 13 amino acids. Germline assignment: CDR1 LGHDT and CDR2 YNNKEL (reference sequence).

The chain recombines TRBV27 with TRBJ2-3; 7 nucleotides line up with TRBD1. J gave up 1 base and V 2 bases, and 6 bases lay outside the gene matches. CDR1 and CDR2 from the germline V gene are MNHEY and SMNVEV (reference sequence). The CDR3 consists of 16 residues. As DNA, the CDR3 is TGTGCCAGCAGTTTAGGTACTGGACAGGGCACAGATACGCAGTATTTT. Translation gives CASSLGTGQGTDTQYF.

The V gene is TRBV30, the J gene TRBJ2-1; D call uncertain. The V end lost 2 bases, the J end lost 7 bases, and 15 bases lay between the germline ends. This CDR3 is built from 14 residues. Germline CDR1 GTSNPN, CDR2 SVGIG (reference sequence). In nucleotides, the CDR3 is TGTGCCTGGAGTCCTCGTGGAGTGGGTAATGAGCAGTTCTTC. Translating gives CAWSPRGVGNEQFF.

This clone rates as large. The rearrangement joins TRBV4-1 to TRBJ2-7, with TRBD2 identical over 14 bases. CDR1 and CDR2 (germline): MGHRA, YSYEKL. The CDR3 has 14 residues. V gave up 4 bases and J gave up 6 bases; unmatched junction bases: 2. For the CDR3, the DNA is TGCGCCAGCAGCCTGGGGACTAGCGGGAGCGAGCAGTACTTC. Protein product: CASSLGTSGSEQYF.

The rearrangement uses TRBV7-9 and TRBJ2-2; no definite D call. Germline V gene lookup returns CDR1 SEHNR and CDR2 FQNEAQ (reference sequence). This CDR3 comprises 13 residues. Trimming removed 7 bases from V and 1 base from J, with 7 bases in between. In DNA form, the CDR3 reads TGTGCCAGCACCATCAGGAACACCGGGGAGCTGTTTTTT. Encoded protein: CASTIRNTGELFF. The full variable domain, rest sourced from reference TRBV7-9 and TRBJ2-2, is DTGVSQNPRHKITKRGQNVTFRCDPISEHNRLYWYRQTLGQGPEFLTYFQNEAQLEKSRLLSDRFSAERPKGSFSTLEIQRTEQGDSAMYLCASTIRNTGELFFGEGSRLTVL.

A single count supports this clone. The genes are TRBV5-1 and TRBJ1-1; possibly TRBD1 for D (5 bases). Germline V gene sequence: CDR1 SGHRS, CDR2 YFSETQ. Trimming cost V 2 bases and J 4 bases, with 12 bases left between them. The CDR3 loop spans 14 amino acids. This CDR3 reads CASSLRGDATEAFF. Written as DNA, the CDR3 is TGCGCCAGCAGCTTAAGAGGGGATGCCACTGAAGCTTTCTTT.

V and J are TRBV6-5 and TRBJ2-1; no firm D call. Germline V gene lookup returns CDR1 MNHEY and CDR2 SVGAGI. Trimming stripped 7 bases from V and 2 bases from J, with 3 bases between. The CDR3 contains 11 residues. The CDR3 coding sequence is TGTGCCAGCATGACCTACAATGAGCAGTTCTTC. Protein product: CASMTYNEQFF.

V and J are TRBV5-1 and TRBJ2-3, with unresolved D. CDR3 length equals 14 residues. The V end lost 3 bases, the J end lost 0 bases, and 8 bases lay between the germline ends. Germline V CDR1 and CDR2: SGHRS, YFSETQ. DNA for the CDR3: TGCGCCAGCAGCTCTCCCGACAGCACAGATACGCAGTATTTT. This gives the protein CASSSPDSTDTQYF.

V usage is TRBV5-6 and J usage is TRBJ1-1; tentative D call: TRBD1 (5 bases). The CDR3 sequence is 13 residues long. The V and J ends lost 7 bases and 0 bases respectively, with 10 bases between them. Germline assignment: CDR1 SGHDT and CDR2 YYEEEE. The CDR3 spells CASLRAMNTEAFF. The CDR3, as DNA: TGTGCCAGCCTCAGGGCCATGAACACTGAAGCTTTCTTT.

The rearrangement uses TRBV4-3 and TRBJ2-7; 9 nucleotides align to TRBD2. The CDR3 is 15 residues long. J was trimmed by 1 base and V by 1 base; bases with no gene match: 2. The germline V gene has CDR1 LGHNA and CDR2 YSLEER. The CDR3 here is CASSQGLAVSYEQYF. CDR3 nucleotide sequence: TGCGCCAGCAGCCAAGGACTAGCGGTTTCCTACGAGCAGTACTTC.

CDR3 residues: CASSILGSSGNTIYF. CDR3 bases: TGTGCCAGTAGTATATTGGGCAGCTCTGGAAACACCATATATTTT. The genes are TRBV19 and TRBJ1-3, with no clear D. The germline V gene has CDR1 LNHDA and CDR2 SQIVND (reference sequence). Deletions cut 2 bases from V and 0 bases from J, with 8 bases between. This CDR3 is built from 15 residues.

The rearrangement joins TRBV6-2 or TRBV6-3 to TRBJ2-7; D may be TRBD2 (6 bases). V was trimmed by 2 bases and J by 2 bases, leaving 10 bases between them. CDR3 length equals 14 residues. Germline V gene data show CDR1 as MNHEY and CDR2 as SVGEGT. The CDR3 coding sequence is TGTGCCAGCAGTTACGTGGCGGGAACCTACGAGCAGTACTTC. Residues: CASSYVAGTYEQYF.

This clone is a singleton in its sample. The gene calls are TRBV27 and TRBJ1-5; D is uncertain. This CDR3 is built from 12 residues. Germline CDR1 MNHEY, CDR2 SMNVEV (reference sequence). Trimming took 3 bases from V and 7 from J, leaving 7 bases between them. DNA of the CDR3: TGTGCCAGCAGTTTGCTGCGACAGCCCCAGCATTTT. This translates into CASSLLRQPQHF.

V and J are TRBV6-5 and TRBJ1-1, with D perhaps matching TRBD1 (6 bases). V lost 6 bases, J lost 1 base, and 9 bases lay in between. Germline CDR1 is MNHEY and CDR2 is SVGAGI. The CDR3 loop spans 13 amino acids. For the CDR3, the DNA is TGTGCCAGCAGAGGACAGTGGAACACTGAAGCTTTCTTT. Protein: CASRGQWNTEAFF.

The chain carries TRBV27 and TRBJ1-4, with D unresolved. Germline CDR1 and CDR2: MNHEY and SMNVEV (reference sequence). The CDR3 length is 13 residues. The V end was cut by 6 bases, the J end by 5 bases, with 10 bases between. DNA for the CDR3: TGTGCCAGCAGGGGTTGGGCAAATGAAAAACTGTTTTTT. It codes for CASRGWANEKLFF. The full variable domain, with the rest looked up from reference TRBV27 and TRBJ1-4, is EAQVTQNPRYLITVTGKKLTVTCSQNMNHEYMSWYRQDPGLGLRQIYYSMNVEVTDKGDVPEGYKVSRKEKRNFPLILESPSPNQTSLYFCASRGWANEKLFFGSGTQLSVL.

CDR3: CASSPGSGARNQPQHF. The CDR3 DNA follows: TGCGCCAGCAGCCCGGGAAGCGGGGCTCGCAATCAGCCCCAGCATTTT. The V and J genes are TRBV5-1 and TRBJ1-5; perhaps TRBD1 as D (5 bases). The CDR3 has 16 residues. The germline V gene has CDR1 SGHRS and CDR2 YFSETQ. Trimming took 4 bases from V and 2 from J, leaving 16 bases between them.

The chain carries TRBV3-1 (or the pseudogene TRBV3-2) and TRBJ1-4, with D perhaps matching TRBD1 (5 bases). The CDR3 has 14 residues. The ends were cut back, 7 bases at V and 5 bases at J, with 14 bases in the middle. CDR1 is LGHDT and CDR2 is YNNKEL in the germline V gene (reference sequence). CDR3 protein: CASTDSGGNEKLFF. The CDR3 coding sequence is TGTGCCAGCACCGACTCGGGGGGGAATGAAAAACTGTTTTTT.

J is TRBJ2-2 and V is TRBV5-4; the match to TRBD2 covers 7 bases. CDR1 is SGHNT, CDR2 YYREEE, per germline (reference sequence). The CDR3 runs 15 residues. V lost 4 bases and J lost 7; bases outside the gene matches: 10. CDR3 region: CASSQVAGVVGELFF. The CDR3 DNA is TGTGCCAGCAGCCAGGTTGCGGGAGTGGTCGGGGAGCTGTTTTTT.

The V call is TRBV5-4, the J call TRBJ2-3; D remains unclear. Germline loops: CDR1 SGHNT, CDR2 YYREEE (reference sequence). With 4 bases removed from V and 2 bases from J, the gap between germline ends came to 11 bases. The CDR3 is made up of 14 amino acids. CDR3 loop: CASSPEDFTDTQYF. The CDR3 DNA reads TGTGCCAGCAGCCCCGAGGATTTCACAGATACGCAGTATTTT.

The chain employs TRBV18 and TRBJ2-1, with 9 bases fitting TRBD2. There are 17 residues in the CDR3. The germline V gene encodes CDR1 KGHSH and CDR2 LQKENI. The V gene end was trimmed by 0 bases and the J gene end by 9 bases; junction bases not matched to a gene: 12. The CDR3 DNA follows: TGTGCCAGCTCACCACCGGAGGCTAGCGGGATGTGGGGTGAGCAGTTCTTC. Protein sequence: CASSPPEASGMWGEQFF.

The genes are TRBV16 and TRBJ2-7; TRBD2 matches at 7 bases. Germline V CDR1 and CDR2: KGHSY, FQNENV. CDR3 length: 17 amino acids. Trimming cost V 2 bases and J 3 bases; bases outside gene matches: 13. Written as DNA, the CDR3 is TGTGCCAGCAGCCAACCCCTCACAGCGGGAAATCTCTACGAGCAGTACTTC. Translating it yields CASSQPLTAGNLYEQYF. Filled out from reference TRBV16 and TRBJ2-7, the complete variable domain reads GEEVAQTPKHLVRGEGQKAKLYCAPIKGHSYVFWYQQVLKNEFKFLISFQNENVFDETGMPKERFSAKCLPNSPCSLEIQATKLEDSAVYFCASSQPLTAGNLYEQYFGPGTRLTVT.